This TCR beta chain was observed in a study of blood T cell repertoires in COVID-19. Whole-study context: The study drew acute and convalescent COVID-19 samples from the United States, Italy and Spain.

CDR3 length equals 16 residues. Looked up from germline, CDR1 is LNHDA and CDR2 is SQIVND (reference sequence). V lost 6 bases and J 3 bases, leaving 20 bases between the germline ends. TCRdb's table, derived via immunoSEQ multiplex PCR, lists solely in-frame clones and lacks some. The sample lists 250,000 to 350,000 clones; around 90% were seen once. Participants were aged roughly 18 to 90 years, lived in 25 or so US areas, and enrolled virtually. Cohort placement rested on clinical history that participants reported themselves. The sequence derives from a woman under 30 with acute COVID-19. The V and J genes are TRBV19 and TRBJ1-1; D is ambiguous. Sequenced: PBMCs or T cells enriched from blood (not recorded which). CDR3 in amino acids: CASSPRGIGHDTEAFF. CDR3 nucleotide sequence: TGTGCCAGTAGCCCCCGGGGTATAGGGCATGACACTGAAGCTTTCTTT.